The sequence of this T cell receptor (beta chain) was determined in a study of T cell responses to AZD1222 COVID-19 vaccine. Study-level points and caveats: None of the repertoires were sampled until the peak T cell response had passed.

Assay used: immunoSEQ multiplex PCR; TCRdb lists only in-frame clones, some missing. Here the sample spans approximately 140,000 clones, 92% being singletons. V dropped 8 bases and J dropped 0; count of bases not matched to a gene: 2. CDR3 length: 13 residues. Germline V gene sequence: CDR1 GTSNPN, CDR2 SVGIG (reference sequence). Regarding this clone: Its specificity is not known.

The sample in question was peripheral blood, obtained on day 0 of AZD1222 vaccination. The receptor was isolated from an adult in good health. The chain uses TRBV30 and TRBJ2-3; 10 nucleotides line up with TRBD2. The CDR3 bases are TGTGCCGGGACTAGCGCTAGCACAGATACGCAGTATTTT. Translation gives CAGTSASTDTQYF.